This T cell receptor (beta chain) originates from a study of T cell repertoires in cytomegalovirus infection. Study-level information: An indication of both CMV infection and matching HLA type came from public TCR beta signatures.

TCRdb redid the calling of the reads with MiXCR, one entry per CDR3 protein. The sample includes about 530,000 distinct CDR3 sequences, 26% of them seen just once. The V end lost 4 bases, the J end lost 6 bases, and 11 bases lay between the germline ends. The CDR3 length is 13 residues. CDR1 is MDHEN, CDR2 SYDVKM, per germline. Points from the study as a whole: Cumulative frequency of public TCR beta families picked out carriers of CMV plus the relevant HLA. HLA-C-restricted, CMV-specific TCR beta clonotypes were dominant ex vivo.

On this clonotype: The antigen remains unidentified.

The chain carries TRBV28 and TRBJ2-3; D gene unclear. The clonotype was recovered from a human donor in good health (CMV status not recorded). Some clones in this sample may be carry-over from other donors' samples. Specimen: PBMCs. The DNA of the CDR3 is TGTGCCAGCAGTTCCACCAGGACGGATACGCAGTATTTT. Translated, it gives CASSSTRTDTQYF. Full variable domain (remainder filled in from reference TRBV28 and TRBJ2-3): DVKVTQSSRYLVKRTGEKVFLECVQDMDHENMFWYRQDPGLGLRLIYFSYDVKMKEKGDIPEGYSVSREKKERFSLILESASTNQTSMYLCASSSTRTDTQYFGPGTRLTVL.